This T cell receptor (beta chain) was sequenced in a study of blood T cells in healthy people across ages. Ten or more counts support this clonotype. What it binds is not known. Trimming removed 1 base at V and 7 bases at J, with 17 bases between. Germline V CDR1 and CDR2: SGHTA, FQGNSA. The CDR3 is made up of 16 amino acids. It was with a sample-barcoded 5' primer and a J-beta primer mix that a second PCR of roughly 6 to 11 cycles was run. Every molecule of cDNA carried a tag from a template-switch adaptor with 12 random nucleotides. TCRdb processed the 5' RACE reads anew with MiXCR; each CDR3 protein has one entry. The sample lists about 780,000 distinct CDR3 sequences; 46% were seen once. The study isolated at least 6.5 million PBMCs from each sample. Study-level findings and limits: Donor CMV status was unknown, possibly confounding expanded clonotype changes. Bulk PBMC profiling left naive and antigen-experienced comparisons inconclusive.

The rearrangement links TRBV7-2 to TRBJ2-1; a possible D gene is TRBD2 (5 bases). The source material was blood. The sequence was obtained from a man aged 80 or over in good health. DNA of the CDR3: TGTGCCAGCAGCTTAGTCTCCGGACTTAGCACAAATGAGCAGTTCTTC. Translation gives CASSLVSGLSTNEQFF.